A single sample gave rise to the 10 T cell receptor beta chains below, sequenced in a study of CD8+ T cells in alopecia areata. Extraction and reverse transcription of RNA yielded cDNA as the sequencing template. Repertoires were generated with immunoSEQ multiplex PCR, while TCRdb's copy carries only in-frame clones and drops some. The data contain around 140,000 clones, about 60% of them singletons. This specimen consisted of CD4+ T cells sorted from blood, obtained at week 0. These receptor sequences come from a human donor with alopecia areata.

V usage is TRBV5-4 and J usage is TRBJ1-1, with D possibly TRBD1 on 6 matching bases. This CDR3 contains 14 residues. From germline, CDR1 is SGHNT and CDR2 YYREEE (reference sequence). Trimming pared 4 bases from V and 3 bases from J, leaving 13 bases between. Written as DNA, the CDR3 is TGTGCCAGCAGCCTTAATCAGGGGTACACTGAAGCTTTCTTT. This codes for CASSLNQGYTEAFF.

The V and J genes are TRBV7-2 and TRBJ2-1; 9 bases match TRBD2. Trimming cost V 6 bases and J 0 bases; bases outside gene matches: 3. CDR1 and CDR2 from the germline V gene are SGHTA and FQGNSA. The CDR3 covers 15 residues. CDR3 DNA: TGTGCCAGCAGACTTAGCGGGAGCTCCTACAATGAGCAGTTCTTC. Its protein is CASRLSGSSYNEQFF.

This clone turned up a few times. The genes are TRBV4-3 and TRBJ2-3, with 14 bases aligning to TRBD2. Germline V gene lookup returns CDR1 LGHNA and CDR2 YSLEER. This CDR3 has 16 amino acids. V was clipped by 4 bases and J by 4 bases; unmatched bases: 4. CDR3 protein: CASSLGTSGGPDTQYF. The CDR3 region has the DNA TGCGCCAGCAGCCTTGGGACTAGCGGGGGTCCAGATACGCAGTATTTT.

V and J are TRBV4-3 and TRBJ1-1, with 9 bases lining up with TRBD1. V lost 0 bases to trimming and J lost 8 bases; unmatched junction nucleotides: 7. The CDR3 runs to 15 residues. CDR1 and CDR2 (germline): LGHNA, YSLEER. The CDR3 DNA is TGCGCCAGCAGCCAAGATGGGCTGGGGACAGGGGAAGCTTTCTTT. This codes for CASSQDGLGTGEAFF.

The CDR3 DNA sequence: TGTGCCAGCAGCTTAGGCGCGGGACTAGTGACAGATACGCAGTATTTT. It is translated as CASSLGAGLVTDTQYF. The chain couples TRBV7-9 to TRBJ2-3; 8 nucleotides agree with TRBD2. Germline values: CDR1 SEHNR, CDR2 FQNEAQ (reference sequence). J was trimmed by 3 bases and V by 1 base; bases with no gene match: 6. This CDR3 comprises 16 residues.

This chain connects TRBV11-3 to TRBJ2-7, with 8 bases matching TRBD1. Germline lookup yields CDR1 SGHNT and CDR2 YENEEA. Trimming removed 5 bases from V and 7 bases from J; junction bases left unmatched: 16. CDR3 length: 16 amino acids. The CDR3 sequence is CASSPRPMTGAGEQYF. The CDR3 DNA is TGTGCCAGCAGCCCCCGCCCCATGACAGGGGCTGGTGAGCAGTACTTC.

This clone was counted only a few times. This sequence joins TRBV6-5 and TRBJ2-2; perhaps TRBD2 as D (6 bases). Germline loops: CDR1 MNHEY, CDR2 SVGAGI. This CDR3 has 14 residues. The V and J ends lost 6 bases and 3 bases respectively, with 11 bases between them. The CDR3 loop reads CASSGGGDTGELFF. Written as DNA, the CDR3 is TGTGCCAGCAGCGGGGGTGGGGACACCGGGGAGCTGTTTTTT.

The chain joins TRBV4-2 to TRBJ2-1, with 11 bases identical to TRBD2. There are 15 residues in the CDR3. Losses at the gene ends were 1 base for V and 7 bases for J; bases not matched to a gene: 3. In germline, CDR1 is LGHNA, CDR2 YNFKEQ. The CDR3 DNA reads TGTGCCAGCAGCCAAGTCGGGACTAGCGGAAATGAGCAGTTCTTC. Its translation: CASSQVGTSGNEQFF.

The chain combines TRBV7-8 with TRBJ2-7; 9 nucleotides match TRBD1. J gave up 6 bases and V 3 bases, and 9 bases lay outside the gene matches. The CDR3 contains 15 residues. The germline CDR1 and CDR2 sequences are SGHVS and FQNEAQ. DNA of the CDR3: TGTGCCAGCAGCTTGCTCCGGGACAGGGTTGGCGAGCAGTACTTC. Its translation: CASSLLRDRVGEQYF.

A few counts support this clone. The V call is TRBV19, the J call TRBJ2-5; 8 bases are a match to TRBD2. Unmatched junction bases numbered 9, after V lost 10 bases and J lost 5 bases. Germline V gene data show CDR1 as LNHDA and CDR2 as SQIVND (reference sequence). This CDR3 region has 13 residues. CDR3 coding DNA: TGTGCCACCTCCCAGACTAGCGTGGAGACCCAGTACTTC. This sequence encodes CATSQTSVETQYF. The full variable domain, in which reference TRBV19 and TRBJ2-5 provide the parts outside the CDR3, is DGGITQSPKYLFRKEGQNVTLSCEQNLNHDAMYWYRQDPGQGLRLIYYSQIVNDFQKGDIAEGYSVSREKKESFPLTVTSAQKNPTAFYLCATSQTSVETQYFGPGTRLLVL.